The 14 T cell receptor beta chains listed next were all sequenced from one sample in a study of T cells in Graves' hyperthyroidism and ophthalmopathy. RNA transcripts provided the source from which TCR beta CDR3 regions were amplified. Initially, a first-round RT-PCR of the TCR CDR3 employed the HTBI primer set. TCRdb ran MiXCR on the multiplex PCR reads and lists one entry per CDR3 protein. The profile shows around 800,000 distinct CDR3 sequences, roughly 40% of them singletons. The sequenced sample was blood. All receptors come from a man between 18 and 29 years old with Graves' hyperthyroidism.

As for this clonotype: This CDR3 is missing its conserved last phenylalanine or tryptophan, likely due to a read error. V gene TRBV20-1 combines with J gene TRBJ1-1; D is ambiguous. Germline assignment: CDR1 DFQATT and CDR2 SNEGSKA (reference sequence). The CDR3 sequence is 13 residues long. The V and J ends lost 3 bases and 0 bases respectively, with 8 bases between them. CDR3 protein: CSASSTMNTEAFS. CDR3 DNA: TGCAGTGCTAGCAGTACAATGAACACTGAAGCTTTCTCT.

V and J are TRBV29-1 and TRBJ1-2; D remains ambiguous. Trimming shortened V by 8 bases and J by 4 bases, and 5 bases separated the two germline ends. The CDR3 covers 9 residues. Germline V gene data show CDR1 as SQVTM and CDR2 as ANQGSEA. The CDR3 DNA reads TGCAGCTCGGTCTATGGCTACACCTTC. It translates to CSSVYGYTF. Supplemented by reference TRBV29-1 and TRBJ1-2, the full variable domain reads SAVISQKPSRDICQRGTSLTIQCQVDSQVTMMFWYRQQPGQSLTLIATANQGSEATYESGFVIDKFPISRPNLTFSTLTVSNMSPEDSSIYLCSSVYGYTFGSGTRLTVV.

This clonotype was seen repeatedly, ten times or more. The chain carries TRBV7-9 and TRBJ2-7, with D possibly TRBD1 on 5 matching bases. Germline assignment: CDR1 SEHNR and CDR2 FQNEAQ (reference sequence). There are 14 residues in the CDR3. V shed 0 bases and J shed 2 bases, with 8 bases lying between them. CDR3 sequence: CASSLADTAYEQYF. CDR3 in DNA: TGTGCCAGCAGCTTAGCGGACACGGCCTACGAGCAGTACTTC.

The V and J genes are TRBV6-6 and TRBJ1-6; no clear D gene. The V gene lost 8 bases and the J gene lost 7 bases, with 15 bases spanning the gap. There are 14 residues in the CDR3. Per germline, CDR1 MNHNY and CDR2 SVGAGI (reference sequence). CDR3 loop: CASWIGRVNSPLHF. The DNA of the CDR3 is TGTGCCAGCTGGATAGGGCGAGTAAATTCACCCCTCCACTTT.

The chain combines TRBV25-1 with TRBJ2-7; TRBD2 aligns across 9 bases. The CDR3 is 17 residues long. V was clipped by 3 bases and J by 7 bases; unmatched bases: 16. In germline, CDR1 is MGHDK, CDR2 SYGVNS. This CDR3 reads CASSDPLAGGPRTEQYF. For the CDR3, the DNA is TGTGCCAGCAGTGATCCTCTCGCGGGAGGGCCCAGGACTGAGCAGTACTTC.

This clonotype has a single count. The V gene is TRBV4-1, the J gene TRBJ2-7; TRBD2 matches 8 bases. V lost 0 bases to trimming and J lost 5 bases; unmatched junction nucleotides: 3. Per germline, CDR1 MGHRA and CDR2 YSYEKL. This CDR3 contains 14 residues. For the CDR3, the DNA is TGCGCCAGCAGCCAAGATAGACTAGCGCACGAGCAGTACTTC. It translates to CASSQDRLAHEQYF.

The CDR3 reads CASSLVAGGREKLFF. The CDR3 DNA reads as TGCGCCAGCAGCTTGGTTGCGGGAGGCCGGGAAAAACTGTTTTTT. The V gene is TRBV5-1, the J gene TRBJ1-4; D is unclear. Germline assignment: CDR1 SGHRS and CDR2 YFSETQ. The CDR3 sequence is 15 residues long. V was pared by 0 bases and J by 8 bases, with 14 bases between.

The chain has TRBV4-1 and TRBJ1-2; 8 bases are shared with TRBD1. V gave up 0 bases and J gave up 2 bases; unmatched junction bases: 5. This CDR3 spans 16 amino acids. Looked up from germline, CDR1 is MGHRA and CDR2 is YSYEKL. The CDR3 protein is CASSQDLRQGNYGYTF. CDR3 in DNA: TGCGCCAGCAGCCAAGATCTCCGACAGGGGAACTATGGCTACACCTTC.

The chain has TRBV9 and TRBJ2-5, with D maybe TRBD2 (5 bases). The V and J ends lost 3 bases and 5 bases respectively, with 17 bases between them. Looked up from germline, CDR1 is SGDLS and CDR2 is YYNGEE. CDR3 length equals 15 residues. The CDR3 spells CASSARTAAGETQYF. The CDR3 nucleotides are TGTGCCAGCAGCGCCCGGACTGCCGCCGGGGAGACCCAGTACTTC.

In regard to this clonotype: A much larger clone lies one base from this, so it may be a read error. This chain joins TRBV19 and TRBJ1-6; D gene ambiguous. V lost 7 bases and J lost 8, with 15 bases in between. The CDR3 totals 14 residues. Per germline, CDR1 LNHDA and CDR2 SQIVND (reference sequence). The CDR3 protein is CASTKGRRDSPLHF. In nucleotides, the CDR3 is TGTGCCAGTACCAAGGGCAGGAGGGATTCACCCCTCCACTTT.

With respect to this clonotype: This clone may be a read error of a much larger clone one base away. The chain employs TRBV7-3 and TRBJ1-6; 8 positions agree with TRBD1. This CDR3 is 15 amino acids long. V trimming: 3 bases; J trimming: 6 bases; junction bases outside the gene matches: 4. From germline, CDR1 is SGHTA and CDR2 FQGTGA. The CDR3 region is CASSFPGQANSPLHF. In DNA form, the CDR3 reads TGTGCCAGCAGCTTTCCGGGACAGGCTAATTCACCCCTCCACTTT.

CDR3 nucleotides: TGTGCCAGCAGCCAAGATCGTAGGACGGGCTATGATCAGCCCCAGCATTTT. Residues: CASSQDRRTGYDQPQHF. This chain links TRBV3-1 with TRBJ1-5; D ambiguous. The CDR3 runs 17 residues. The V and J ends lost 0 bases and 5 bases respectively, with 17 bases between them. CDR1 is LGHDT, CDR2 YNNKEL, per germline (reference sequence).

This clonotype has more than one count but fewer than ten. V gene TRBV5-1 combines with J gene TRBJ2-7, with D maybe TRBD1 (6 bases). The CDR3 extends over 13 amino acids. Trimming took 3 bases from V and 3 from J, leaving 10 bases between them. Germline lookup yields CDR1 SGHRS and CDR2 YFSETQ. CDR3 nucleotide sequence: TGCGCCAGCAGCTCGCAGACAGGCTACGAGCAGTACTTC. Its protein is CASSSQTGYEQYF.

This clonotype was observed a handful of times. The V call is TRBV12-3 or TRBV12-4, the J call TRBJ2-5, with a possible D match to TRBD2 (6 bases). V shed 8 bases and J shed 3 bases, with 10 bases lying between them. This CDR3 spans 12 amino acids. The CDR3 nucleotides are TGTGCCAGCGGGACTCGGGAAGAGACCCAGTACTTC. This sequence encodes CASGTREETQYF.